The TCR beta chain described here comes from a study of OX40 agonist ivuxolimab in advanced cancers. Study-wide background: Aged about 23 to 90 with a mean of 60 years, they were about 80% male.

Sequencing was performed with immunoSEQ multiplex PCR; in TCRdb, only in-frame clones are kept and a portion is missing. The sample has roughly 56,000 clones, 65% to 90% seen once. This CDR3 has 12 residues. Trimming left V 5 bases short and J 0 bases short, with 4 bases between. Looked up from germline, CDR1 is MNHEY and CDR2 is SMNVEV (reference sequence). The chain links TRBV27 to TRBJ2-5; no firm D call. This TCR was recovered from an adult with an advanced solid tumor such as melanoma, head and neck, liver or kidney cancer. The specimen was CD4+ or CD8+ T cells sorted from blood, collected in a trial of the OX40 agonist ivuxolimab. The CDR3 bases are TGTGCCAGCAGTCCGTACCAAGAGACCCAGTACTTC. Amino acids: CASSPYQETQYF.